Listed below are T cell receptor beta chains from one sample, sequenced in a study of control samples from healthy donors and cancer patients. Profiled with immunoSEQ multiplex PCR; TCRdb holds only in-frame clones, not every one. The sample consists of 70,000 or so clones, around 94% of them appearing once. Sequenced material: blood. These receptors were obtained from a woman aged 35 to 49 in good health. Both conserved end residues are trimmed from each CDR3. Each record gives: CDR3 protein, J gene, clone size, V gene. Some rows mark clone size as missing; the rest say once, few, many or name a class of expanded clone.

cdr3_aa: ASSPPGAGASNTIY
j_call: TRBJ1-3
clone_size: -
v_call: TRBV18

cdr3_aa: ASSYEGTGNNEQF
j_call: TRBJ2-1
clone_size: -
v_call: TRBV6-6

cdr3_aa: SVPEGGETQY
j_call: TRBJ2-5
clone_size: -
v_call: TRBV29-1

cdr3_aa: ATLIQGLRSYT
j_call: TRBJ1-2
clone_size: -
v_call: TRBV7-9

cdr3_aa: SVPRFTGMETQY
j_call: TRBJ2-5
clone_size: -
v_call: TRBV29-1

cdr3_aa: ASSKGRNTEAF
j_call: TRBJ1-1
clone_size: -
v_call: TRBV18

cdr3_aa: ASGRATEAF
j_call: TRBJ1-1
clone_size: -
v_call: TRBV6-5

cdr3_aa: ASSRGGDTEAF
j_call: TRBJ1-1
clone_size: -
v_call: TRBV18

cdr3_aa: ASSSDRGAPYEQY
j_call: TRBJ2-7
clone_size: -
v_call: TRBV18

cdr3_aa: ASSISWGVTEAF
j_call: TRBJ1-1
clone_size: once
v_call: TRBV19

cdr3_aa: ASRTVGYEKLF
j_call: TRBJ1-4
clone_size: -
v_call: TRBV27

cdr3_aa: AWTQTGNGHQPQH
j_call: TRBJ1-5
clone_size: -
v_call: TRBV30

cdr3_aa: ASSATTGFNEKLF
j_call: TRBJ1-4
clone_size: -
v_call: TRBV11-2

cdr3_aa: ASSYSSASSYEQY
j_call: TRBJ2-7
clone_size: -
v_call: TRBV6-5

cdr3_aa: SASGLREGSYEQY
j_call: TRBJ2-7
clone_size: -
v_call: TRBV20-1

cdr3_aa: ASSISEGRAEKLF
j_call: TRBJ1-4
clone_size: once
v_call: TRBV19

cdr3_aa: ASSQDTGNYGYT
j_call: TRBJ1-2
clone_size: -
v_call: TRBV3-1/TRBV3-2

cdr3_aa: ASSDVLGEQY
j_call: TRBJ2-7
clone_size: -
v_call: TRBV2

cdr3_aa: ASSMEGGQPQH
j_call: TRBJ1-5
clone_size: -
v_call: TRBV19

cdr3_aa: AISDDTNTEAF
j_call: TRBJ1-1
clone_size: -
v_call: TRBV10-3

cdr3_aa: ASSLYQTSYNEQF
j_call: TRBJ2-1
clone_size: -
v_call: TRBV6-5

cdr3_aa: ASSLTLEETQY
j_call: TRBJ2-5
clone_size: -
v_call: TRBV18

cdr3_aa: ASSFSIGGVF
j_call: TRBJ2-1
clone_size: -
v_call: TRBV13

cdr3_aa: ASSQDTGRGTDTQY
j_call: TRBJ2-3
clone_size: -
v_call: TRBV4-3

cdr3_aa: ASSLSTGNTIY
j_call: TRBJ1-3
clone_size: -
v_call: TRBV11-3

cdr3_aa: ASSLRTGRNYEQY
j_call: TRBJ2-7
clone_size: -
v_call: TRBV5-1

cdr3_aa: ANSQVSYSGANVLT
j_call: TRBJ2-6
clone_size: -
v_call: TRBV2

cdr3_aa: ASSAEVQETQY
j_call: TRBJ2-5
clone_size: -
v_call: TRBV6-2/TRBV6-3

cdr3_aa: ASIPTGVVKNIQY
j_call: TRBJ2-4
clone_size: -
v_call: TRBV7-2

cdr3_aa: ASSSQGGFEQY
j_call: TRBJ2-7
clone_size: -
v_call: TRBV9

cdr3_aa: ASSLLTGAGETQY
j_call: TRBJ2-5
clone_size: -
v_call: TRBV3-1/TRBV3-2

cdr3_aa: ASSSGQPSGEQY
j_call: TRBJ2-7
clone_size: -
v_call: TRBV5-6

cdr3_aa: ASSKGVLVLDIQY
j_call: TRBJ2-4
clone_size: -
v_call: TRBV19

cdr3_aa: ASSERTGENQPQH
j_call: TRBJ1-5
clone_size: -
v_call: TRBV2

cdr3_aa: ASGVGVPDTQY
j_call: TRBJ2-3
clone_size: -
v_call: TRBV7-2

cdr3_aa: ATTTVTGKTEAF
j_call: TRBJ1-1
clone_size: -
v_call: TRBV10-3

cdr3_aa: ASSTSQVRGYNSPLH
j_call: TRBJ1-6
clone_size: -
v_call: TRBV27

cdr3_aa: ASILGTDNSPLH
j_call: TRBJ1-6
clone_size: -
v_call: TRBV6-5

cdr3_aa: AWSVRGAGGNQPQH
j_call: TRBJ1-5
clone_size: -
v_call: TRBV30

cdr3_aa: ASSPAAGEQY
j_call: TRBJ2-7
clone_size: -
v_call: TRBV27

cdr3_aa: ASSPGNTIY
j_call: TRBJ1-3
clone_size: once
v_call: TRBV4-1

cdr3_aa: ASSSPGKGNSPLH
j_call: TRBJ1-6
clone_size: -
v_call: TRBV28

cdr3_aa: ASNPLAGVRTDTQY
j_call: TRBJ2-3
clone_size: -
v_call: TRBV2

cdr3_aa: ASRIGENYGYT
j_call: TRBJ1-2
clone_size: -
v_call: TRBV4-2

cdr3_aa: ASSEGGDGYT
j_call: TRBJ1-2
clone_size: -
v_call: TRBV6-1

cdr3_aa: ASSDRQGQTEAF
j_call: TRBJ1-1
clone_size: once
v_call: TRBV9

cdr3_aa: ASSLQLGGSTDTQY
j_call: TRBJ2-3
clone_size: -
v_call: TRBV5-4